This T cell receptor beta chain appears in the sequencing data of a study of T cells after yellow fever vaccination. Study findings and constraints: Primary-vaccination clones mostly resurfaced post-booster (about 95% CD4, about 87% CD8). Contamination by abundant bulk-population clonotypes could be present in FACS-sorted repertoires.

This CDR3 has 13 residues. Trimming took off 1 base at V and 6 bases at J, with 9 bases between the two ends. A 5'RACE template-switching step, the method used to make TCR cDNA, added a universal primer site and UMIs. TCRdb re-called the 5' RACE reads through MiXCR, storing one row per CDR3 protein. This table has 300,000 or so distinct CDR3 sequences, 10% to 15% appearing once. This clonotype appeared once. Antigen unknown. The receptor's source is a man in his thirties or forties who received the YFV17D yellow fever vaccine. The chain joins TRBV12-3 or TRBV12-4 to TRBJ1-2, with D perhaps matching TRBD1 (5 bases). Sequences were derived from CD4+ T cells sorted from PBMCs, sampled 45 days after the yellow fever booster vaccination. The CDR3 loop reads CASSLVGTHGYTF. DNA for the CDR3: TGTGCCAGCAGTTTAGTTGGGACCCATGGCTACACCTTC.